The 10 T cell receptor beta chains below come from one sample, sequenced in a study of T cell responses to AZD1222 COVID-19 vaccine. Generated by immunoSEQ multiplex PCR, the TCRdb table keeps only in-frame clones and is missing some. The sample carries around 150,000 clones, 90% to 95% recorded once. Sequenced here: peripheral blood, sampled 28 days after the second AZD1222 dose. The receptors originated from an adult who received the AZD1222 COVID-19 vaccine.

This chain links TRBV6-5 with TRBJ1-2, with a tentative D call TRBD1 (5 bases). Germline-derived CDR1 and CDR2 are MNHEY and SVGAGI. Trimming pared 8 bases from V and 8 bases from J, leaving 12 bases between. This CDR3 contains 11 residues. CDR3 sequence reads: CASSPGFGYTF. The CDR3 DNA reads as TGTGCCAGCTCTCCAGGGTTCGGCTACACCTTC.

Note on this clone: The same CDR3 can be traced to other DNA sequences in this sample. V gene TRBV9 combines with J gene TRBJ1-1; D is possibly TRBD1 (5 bases). The CDR3 has 15 amino acids. Trimming removed 0 bases from V and 0 bases from J, with 9 bases in between. Germline V gene data show CDR1 as SGDLS and CDR2 as YYNGEE. CDR3 nucleotides: TGTGCCAGCAGCGTAGCGGGGGGACTGAACACTGAAGCTTTCTTT. This codes for CASSVAGGLNTEAFF.

The chain recombines TRBV11-2 with TRBJ2-5; D remains ambiguous. The CDR3 contains 12 residues. Trimming pared 5 bases from V and 7 bases from J, leaving 11 bases between. Per germline, CDR1 SGHAT and CDR2 FQNNGV. CDR3: CASSPESGTQYF. CDR3 nucleotide sequence: TGTGCCAGCAGCCCAGAGAGTGGGACCCAGTACTTC.

The rearrangement links TRBV9 to TRBJ2-7, with 8 bases aligning to TRBD1. The germline V gene has CDR1 SGDLS and CDR2 YYNGEE. This CDR3 has 16 amino acids. Unmatched junction bases numbered 9, after V lost 0 bases and J lost 4 bases. The CDR3 DNA is TGTGCCAGCAGCGTAGGGGCGGACAGGGACCAATACGAGCAGTACTTC. It encodes CASSVGADRDQYEQYF.

The V and J genes are TRBV12-5 and TRBJ1-1, with a possible D match to TRBD1 (5 bases). CDR3 length: 12 residues. From germline, CDR1 is LGHNT and CDR2 FRNRAP. Trimming shortened V by 9 bases and J by 7 bases, and 15 bases separated the two germline ends. In DNA form, the CDR3 reads TGTGCTAGCCGCCGTGGGGGAAGTGAAGCTTTCTTT. Translated: CASRRGGSEAFF.

This clone was observed once. The chain joins TRBV6-2 or TRBV6-3 to TRBJ2-5; TRBD2 might be the D (6 bases). The CDR3 is made up of 15 amino acids. Deletions cut 0 bases from V and 9 bases from J, with 17 bases between. CDR1 and CDR2 (germline): MNHEY, SVGEGT. This CDR3 is CASSYSLGGELSQYF. CDR3 coding DNA: TGTGCCAGCAGTTACTCGTTGGGCGGGGAACTCTCCCAGTACTTC.

The chain joins TRBV2 to TRBJ1-6; D ambiguous. Trimming shortened V by 7 bases and J by 9 bases, and 13 bases separated the two germline ends. The germline CDR1 and CDR2 sequences are SNHLY and FYNNEI. The CDR3 runs 13 residues. Here the CDR3 DNA reads TGTGCCAGCACGGAGGGTTTTGGTTCACCCCTCCACTTT. Its translation: CASTEGFGSPLHF.

This chain links TRBV18 with TRBJ1-1; D uncertain. Germline V gives CDR1 KGHSH, CDR2 LQKENI. The length of the CDR3 is 15 residues. The ends were cut back, 4 bases at V and 0 bases at J, with 12 bases in the middle. CDR3 residues: CASSRASDMNTEAFF. Written as DNA, the CDR3 is TGTGCCAGCTCACGGGCCAGCGACATGAACACTGAAGCTTTCTTT.

The CDR3: CASSLGVNYEQYF. CDR3 in DNA: TGTGCCAGCAGTTTAGGAGTTAACTACGAGCAGTACTTC. This rearrangement joins TRBV27 to TRBJ2-7; D ambiguous. Between the trimmed V and J ends, which lost 2 bases and 3 bases, there was a span of 8 bases. The CDR3 consists of 13 residues. Germline assignment: CDR1 MNHEY and CDR2 SMNVEV (reference sequence).

The chain joins TRBV25-1 to TRBJ1-1; weak D call: TRBD1 (6 bases). Germline-derived CDR1 and CDR2 are MGHDK and SYGVNS. This CDR3 has 13 residues. V was cut by 4 bases and J by 7 bases, with 13 bases left in between. In DNA form, the CDR3 reads TGTGCCAGCAGTGGACGACAGGAGTATGAAGCTTTCTTT. Amino acids: CASSGRQEYEAFF.